The rows below give T cell receptor beta chains drawn from one sample of a study of blood T cells in healthy people across ages. TCRdb re-analysed the 5' RACE reads in MiXCR, keeping a single row per CDR3 protein. The sample holds 550,000 to 600,000 distinct CDR3 sequences; 27% are singletons and the top ten take around 18%. The sequenced material came from blood. These receptors came from a woman aged 70 to 79 in good health. The CDR3 runs from the conserved cysteine through the conserved F or W. Each record gives: V gene, J gene, clone size, D gene, CDR3 protein, CDR3 DNA. A D gene is named only where the DNA matches it firmly. A row's size may be missing; if present it is once, few, many or a size class.

>TRBV4-3|TRBJ2-5|few|TRBD2
CASSQERGAGVFRETQYF
TGCGCCAGCAGCCAAGAACGGGGAGCGGGGGTGTTCCGGGAGACCCAGTACTTC
>TRBV24-1|TRBJ2-6|NA|NA
CATRDRANVLTF
TGTGCCACCCGGGACAGGGCCAACGTCCTGACTTTC
>TRBV28|TRBJ2-5|many|NA
CASSRRQRETQYF
TGTGCCAGCAGTCGCCGACAGCGGGAGACCCAGTACTTC
>TRBV20-1|TRBJ2-5|few|NA
CSARGWDFQETQYF
TGCAGTGCTAGAGGGTGGGACTTCCAAGAGACCCAGTACTTC
>TRBV11-3|TRBJ1-6|NA|NA
CASSFTNSPLHF
TGTGCCAGCAGCTTCACGAATTCACCCCTCCACTTT
>TRBV7-2|TRBJ2-3|few|NA
CASSAALNTQYF
TGTGCCAGCAGCGCGGCACTGAATACGCAGTATTTT
>TRBV7-9|TRBJ2-7|few|NA
CASSLSAEQYF
TGTGCCAGCAGCTTATCGGCGGAGCAGTACTTC
>TRBV9|TRBJ2-5|NA|TRBD2
CASSVGGREGETQYF
TGTGCCAGCAGCGTAGGGGGCCGGGAGGGAGAGACCCAGTACTTC
>TRBV20-1|TRBJ1-2|few|TRBD1
CSAANRGGNGYTF
TGCAGTGCTGCGAACAGGGGGGGAAATGGCTACACCTTC
>TRBV7-9|TRBJ2-5|NA|TRBD2
CASSSNTGGPSGGEEETQYF
TGTGCCAGCAGCTCGAATACAGGGGGACCTAGCGGGGGGGAAGAAGAGACCCAGTACTTC
>TRBV4-3|TRBJ2-4|NA|NA
CASSQDFRDVQYF
TGCGCCAGCAGCCAAGATTTTCGGGACGTTCAGTACTTC
>TRBV4-2|TRBJ1-1|few|NA
CASSGLQGYTEAFF
TGTGCCAGCAGCGGGCTCCAGGGATACACTGAAGCTTTCTTT
>TRBV4-3|TRBJ2-4|NA|NA
CASSQDSENIQYF
TGCGCCAGCAGCCAAGATTCCGAAAACATTCAGTACTTC
>TRBV6-2/TRBV6-3|TRBJ1-4|many|NA
CASSYSRESSEKLFF
TGTGCCAGCAGTTACTCGAGGGAATCTTCTGAAAAACTGTTTTTT
>TRBV3-1|TRBJ1-4|few|NA
CASSQRPEKLFF
TGTGCCAGCAGCCAACGACCCGAAAAACTGTTTTTT
>TRBV20-1|TRBJ2-1|NA|NA
CSAKVNLPYNEQFF
TGCAGTGCTAAAGTTAACCTTCCCTACAATGAGCAGTTCTTC
>TRBV18|TRBJ1-3|few|NA
CAGSPLRSGNTIYF
TGTGCCGGCTCACCACTCAGGAGTGGAAACACCATATATTTT
>TRBV12-3/TRBV12-4|TRBJ2-7|NA|TRBD2
CASSLSGGLYEQYF
TGTGCCAGCAGTTTATCGGGGGGGCTCTACGAGCAGTACTTC
>TRBV20-1|TRBJ1-1|once|TRBD1
CSASGRTGDHTEAFF
TGCAGTGCTAGTGGCCGGACAGGGGACCACACTGAAGCTTTCTTT
>TRBV10-3|TRBJ2-1|many|NA
CAISERLLWDEQFF
TGTGCCATCAGTGAGCGATTGCTCTGGGATGAGCAGTTCTTC
>TRBV11-3|TRBJ1-2|NA|TRBD1
CASSLSAGTGPNYGYTF
TGTGCCAGCAGCTTATCGGCTGGGACAGGGCCTAACTATGGCTACACCTTC
>TRBV7-6|TRBJ2-7|NA|TRBD2
CAGENSGGAPYEQYF
TGTGCCGGAGAAAATAGCGGGGGGGCCCCCTACGAGCAGTACTTC
>TRBV6-6|TRBJ2-5|many|TRBD1
CASRITGAETQYF
TGTGCCAGCAGAATAACAGGGGCAGAGACCCAGTACTTC
>TRBV5-1|TRBJ2-1|few|NA
CASSFWGRDNEQFF
TGCGCCAGCAGCTTTTGGGGGCGCGACAATGAGCAGTTCTTC
>TRBV4-2|TRBJ2-5|NA|NA
CASSPGGVIQYF
TGTGCCAGCAGCCCCGGAGGTGTCATCCAGTACTTC
>TRBV7-9|TRBJ1-2|few|TRBD1
CASSKTGVYGHTF
TGTGCCAGCAGCAAAACAGGGGTATATGGCCACACCTTC
>TRBV7-6|TRBJ2-1|once|TRBD1
CASSYLTGTGANTYNEQFF
TGTGCCAGCAGCTACCTTACCGGGACAGGGGCAAACACCTACAATGAGCAGTTCTTC
>TRBV5-6|TRBJ1-4|many|NA
CASSLRTAEKLFF
TGTGCCAGCAGCCTAAGGACAGCGGAAAAACTGTTTTTT
>TRBV30|TRBJ2-1|NA|TRBD2
CAWSAVTSAYNEQFF
TGTGCCTGGAGTGCGGTGACTAGCGCCTACAATGAGCAGTTCTTC
>TRBV18|TRBJ2-1|NA|NA
CASSPDNEQFF
TGTGCCAGCTCACCGGACAATGAGCAGTTCTTC
>TRBV7-3|TRBJ1-6|few|NA
CASSSGTYNSPLHF
TGTGCCAGCAGCTCCGGGACGTATAATTCACCCCTCCACTTT
>TRBV12-3/TRBV12-4|TRBJ2-1|NA|TRBD2
CASDQGTGGYNEQFF
TGTGCCAGCGACCAGGGTACGGGGGGGTACAATGAGCAGTTCTTC
>TRBV6-1|TRBJ2-3|NA|NA
CASRRTPDTQYF
TGTGCCAGCAGAAGGACCCCGGATACGCAGTATTTT
>TRBV20-1|TRBJ2-4|few|NA
CSARDRVRPRAKNIQYF
TGCAGTGCTAGAGATCGGGTGAGACCCCGAGCCAAAAACATTCAGTACTTC
>TRBV11-2|TRBJ2-5|many|NA
CASSFGAGETQYF
TGTGCCAGCAGCTTCGGGGCGGGTGAGACCCAGTACTTC
>TRBV4-3|TRBJ1-6|NA|TRBD1
CASSQDGDRDSPLHF
TGCGCCAGCAGCCAGGATGGGGACAGGGATTCACCCCTCCACTTT
>TRBV6-2/TRBV6-3|TRBJ1-1|NA|NA
CAGSYSSGNTEAFF
TGTGCCGGCAGTTACTCAAGCGGAAACACTGAAGCTTTCTTT
>TRBV15|TRBJ1-5|NA|NA
CATSRDLGGRSNQPQHF
TGTGCCACCAGCAGAGATCTTGGGGGTAGGAGCAATCAGCCCCAGCATTTT
>TRBV7-8|TRBJ2-7|many|TRBD2
CASSLYTSAVYEQYF
TGTGCCAGCAGCTTGTACACTAGCGCTGTTTACGAGCAGTACTTC
>TRBV30|TRBJ2-5|many|NA
CAWSGGFRGIGETQYF
TGTGCCTGGAGTGGGGGTTTTAGGGGTATCGGAGAGACCCAGTACTTC
>TRBV10-3|TRBJ2-5|NA|NA
CAYSGGREETQYF
TGTGCCTACTCGGGGGGCCGAGAAGAGACCCAGTACTTC
>TRBV4-1|TRBJ2-7|NA|NA
CASSQAAEGLYEQYF
TGCGCCAGCAGCCAAGCGGCGGAGGGGCTCTACGAGCAGTACTTC
>TRBV7-2|TRBJ2-5|NA|NA
CASSLTSREETQYF
TGTGCCAGCAGCTTAACTAGCAGGGAAGAGACCCAGTACTTC
>TRBV10-3|TRBJ2-7|few|NA
CAISESGTSLGEQYF
TGTGCCATCAGTGAGTCGGGGACTTCCCTTGGGGAGCAGTACTTC
>TRBV7-2|TRBJ2-5|NA|TRBD2
CASSRLTSGGALETQYF
TGTGCCAGCAGCCGCCTAACTAGCGGGGGGGCCCTGGAGACCCAGTACTTC
>TRBV20-1|TRBJ2-3|few|TRBD2
CSASWRGRATDTQYF
TGCAGTGCTAGCTGGCGCGGGAGGGCCACAGATACGCAGTATTTT
>TRBV4-3|TRBJ1-2|NA|NA
CASSHLNKQGPYGYTF
TGCGCCAGCAGCCACTTGAATAAACAGGGTCCCTATGGCTACACCTTC
>TRBV29-1|TRBJ2-2|few|NA
CSAHLLGAGIGTGELFF
TGCAGCGCTCACCTTCTTGGAGCAGGGATCGGCACCGGGGAGCTGTTTTTT
>TRBV10-3|TRBJ1-1|few|NA
CAISGGGPGQNTEAFF
TGTGCCATCAGTGGTGGCGGCCCCGGTCAGAACACTGAAGCTTTCTTT
>TRBV7-2|TRBJ1-5|NA|NA
CASSLVRGTNQPQHF
TGTGCCAGCAGCTTAGTCAGGGGAACCAATCAGCCCCAGCATTTT
>TRBV4-2|TRBJ2-3|NA|TRBD2
CASSQELAGQSTDTQYF
TGTGCCAGCAGCCAAGAACTAGCGGGACAATCCACAGATACGCAGTATTTT